This is a list of T cell receptor beta chains from one sample in a study of T cell repertoires and HLA-DP antigens. No antigen is known for these receptors. Using immunoSEQ multiplex PCR, the repertoire was profiled, and TCRdb retains in-frame clones only, with some absent. Of around 90,000 clones listed, around nine tenths are singletons. The specimen sequenced was CD4+ T cells from PBMCs. The receptor set was obtained from a man in his fifties in good health and CMV-seronegative. The CDR3 runs from the conserved cysteine through the conserved F or W. A D gene is named only where the DNA matches it firmly. Only some rows state a clone size, as once, few, many or a class for expanded clones.

D: .; V: TRBV19; size: .; J: TRBJ1-5; DNA: TGTGCCAGTAGTGGGGTGGTACGGGATCAGCCCCAGCATTTT; CDR3: CASSGVVRDQPQHF
D: .; V: TRBV6-6; size: .; J: TRBJ2-3; DNA: TGTGCCAGCAGTTACCAAGGACTAAACACAGATACGCAGTATTTT; CDR3: CASSYQGLNTDTQYF
D: .; V: TRBV5-1; size: .; J: TRBJ2-2; DNA: TGCGCCAGCAGCCCCTCGGGACGGTTGACCGGGGAGCTGTTTTTT; CDR3: CASSPSGRLTGELFF
D: .; V: TRBV29-1; size: .; J: TRBJ1-4; DNA: TGCAGCGTTGTCGGCAGGGGCACTAATGAAAAACTGTTTTTT; CDR3: CSVVGRGTNEKLFF
D: .; V: TRBV11-2; size: once; J: TRBJ1-4; DNA: TGTGCCAGCAGCTTGGGGGCAGGGTGGGTACAGCTGTTTTTT; CDR3: CASSLGAGWVQLFF
D: .; V: TRBV18; size: .; J: TRBJ2-1; DNA: TGTGCCAGCTCTACACCGGGACTGCCCTCCTACAATGAGCAGTTCTTC; CDR3: CASSTPGLPSYNEQFF
D: TRBD1; V: TRBV7-2; size: once; J: TRBJ2-2; DNA: TGTGCCAGCAGCGCACAGGGGGCGACCACCGGGGAGCTGTTTTTT; CDR3: CASSAQGATTGELFF
D: TRBD2; V: TRBV5-4; size: .; J: TRBJ2-6; DNA: TGTGCCAGCATCATAGCGGGAACTGGGGCCAACGTCCTGACTTTC; CDR3: CASIIAGTGANVLTF
D: .; V: TRBV30; size: .; J: TRBJ2-7; DNA: TGTGCCTGGAGTTCCAGGGGTCGTGGGGAGCAGTACTTC; CDR3: CAWSSRGRGEQYF
D: .; V: TRBV9; size: .; J: TRBJ2-1; DNA: TGTGCCAGCAGCGTAGCGGGAACGGGCAATGAGCAGTTCTTC; CDR3: CASSVAGTGNEQFF
D: .; V: TRBV30; size: .; J: TRBJ2-7; DNA: TGTGCCTGGAAAGGCTACGAGCAGTACTTC; CDR3: CAWKGYEQYF
D: .; V: TRBV12-5; size: .; J: TRBJ1-1; DNA: TGTGCTAGTGGTTTGAACGGACGAACTGAAGCTTTCTTT; CDR3: CASGLNGRTEAFF
D: TRBD2; V: TRBV6-1; size: .; J: TRBJ2-5; DNA: TGTGCCAGCAGTCAGTCACTAGCGGTAGAGACCCAGTACTTC; CDR3: CASSQSLAVETQYF
D: .; V: TRBV19; size: .; J: TRBJ2-1; DNA: TGTGCCAGTTCTAGCGCCACACGCCAATACAATGAGCAGTTCTTC; CDR3: CASSSATRQYNEQFF
D: TRBD2; V: TRBV6-1; size: few; J: TRBJ2-5; DNA: TGTGCCAGCAGTACCCGACTAGCGGGGGAAGAGACCCAGTACTTC; CDR3: CASSTRLAGEETQYF
D: .; V: TRBV7-9; size: .; J: TRBJ2-1; DNA: TGTGCCAGCAGCACAGGGAGCCTTTACAATGAGCAGTTCTTC; CDR3: CASSTGSLYNEQFF
D: .; V: TRBV28; size: .; J: TRBJ1-3; DNA: TGTGCCAGCAGTTTATCAGGGCGGGGAAACACCATATATTTT; CDR3: CASSLSGRGNTIYF
D: .; V: TRBV21-1; size: once; J: TRBJ2-6; DNA: TGTGCCAGCAGCAAAGGGTTCACTGGGGCCAACGTCCTGACTTTC; CDR3: CASSKGFTGANVLTF
D: TRBD1; V: TRBV5-6; size: .; J: TRBJ2-1; DNA: TGTGCCAGCAGCTTGGCAGGGGGCACCTACAATGAGCAGTTCTTC; CDR3: CASSLAGGTYNEQFF
D: TRBD1; V: TRBV10-3; size: .; J: TRBJ2-3; DNA: TGTGCCATCAGAGGAGACAGGGGTCCAGATACGCAGTATTTT; CDR3: CAIRGDRGPDTQYF
D: .; V: TRBV6-6; size: once; J: TRBJ1-2; DNA: TGTGCCAGCAGACACCTTACGGGATTTGGCTACACCTTC; CDR3: CASRHLTGFGYTF
D: TRBD2; V: TRBV4-3; size: .; J: TRBJ2-1; DNA: TGCGCCAGCAGCGGAACACAAGGACTAGTCCCCAATGAGCAGTTCTTC; CDR3: CASSGTQGLVPNEQFF
D: .; V: TRBV4-3; size: .; J: TRBJ1-6; DNA: TGCGCCAGCAGCCAAGAATTTGGTTCACCCCTCCACTTT; CDR3: CASSQEFGSPLHF
D: .; V: TRBV6-1; size: .; J: TRBJ2-3; DNA: TGTGCCAGCAGTGAAGCGATAGGAGGCAACACAGATACGCAGTATTTT; CDR3: CASSEAIGGNTDTQYF
D: .; V: TRBV6-6; size: .; J: TRBJ1-6; DNA: TGTGCCAGCAGCACCTGGGGGCCTCGGTCACCCCTCCACTTT; CDR3: CASSTWGPRSPLHF
D: TRBD1; V: TRBV11-3; size: .; J: TRBJ2-3; DNA: TGTGCCAGCAGCTTAGGGGCGACAGGGACCACAGATACGCAGTATTTT; CDR3: CASSLGATGTTDTQYF
D: .; V: TRBV19; size: few; J: TRBJ2-3; DNA: TGTGCCAGTACCCACAGGGGACTTAGCACAGATACGCAGTATTTT; CDR3: CASTHRGLSTDTQYF
D: .; V: TRBV19; size: .; J: TRBJ2-2; DNA: TGTGCCAGTATTCGGGACGTAGACACCGGGGAGCTGTTTTTT; CDR3: CASIRDVDTGELFF
D: .; V: TRBV19; size: .; J: TRBJ2-7; DNA: TGTGCCAGTAGTAGACGGGACACCTCCTACGAGCAGTACTTC; CDR3: CASSRRDTSYEQYF
D: .; V: TRBV6-5; size: .; J: TRBJ1-4; DNA: TGTGCCAGCATGGGGGTAACTAATGAAAAACTGTTTTTT; CDR3: CASMGVTNEKLFF
D: TRBD1; V: TRBV7-3; size: .; J: TRBJ1-1; DNA: TGTGCCAGCAGCTCTGACAGGGGGCGCAACACTGAAGCTTTCTTT; CDR3: CASSSDRGRNTEAFF
D: TRBD2; V: TRBV9; size: .; J: TRBJ2-1; DNA: TGTGCCAGCAGCTCGACCCTGGGACTAGCAAACAATGAGCAGTTCTTC; CDR3: CASSSTLGLANNEQFF
D: .; V: TRBV10-1; size: .; J: TRBJ2-5; DNA: TGCGCCAGCAGTGAGTCACCGGCAGGGGAGACCCAGTACTTC; CDR3: CASSESPAGETQYF